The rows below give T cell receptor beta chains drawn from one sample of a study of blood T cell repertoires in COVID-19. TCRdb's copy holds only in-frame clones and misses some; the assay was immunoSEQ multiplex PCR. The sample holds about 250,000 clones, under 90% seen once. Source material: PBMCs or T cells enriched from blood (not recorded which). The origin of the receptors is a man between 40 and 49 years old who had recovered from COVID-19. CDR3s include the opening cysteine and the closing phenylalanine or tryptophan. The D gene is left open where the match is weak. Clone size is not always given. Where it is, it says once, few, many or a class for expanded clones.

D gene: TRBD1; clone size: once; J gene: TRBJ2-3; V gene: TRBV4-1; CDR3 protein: CASSQGQGARGTDTQYF; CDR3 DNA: TGCGCCAGCAGCCAGGGACAGGGGGCGCGAGGCACAGATACGCAGTATTTT
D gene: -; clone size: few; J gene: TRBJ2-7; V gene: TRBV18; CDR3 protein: CASSLEGVEQYF; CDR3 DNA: TGTGCCAGCTCGCTTGAGGGGGTAGAGCAGTACTTC
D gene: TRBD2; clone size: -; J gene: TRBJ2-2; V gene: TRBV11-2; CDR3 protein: CASSLSTSGSRTGELFF; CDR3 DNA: TGTGCCAGCAGCCTATCGACTAGCGGGAGTCGCACCGGGGAGCTGTTTTTT
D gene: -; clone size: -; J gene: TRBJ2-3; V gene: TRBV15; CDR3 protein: CATSRRLVGSADTQYF; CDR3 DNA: TGTGCCACCAGCAGACGACTAGTAGGTTCCGCAGATACGCAGTATTTT
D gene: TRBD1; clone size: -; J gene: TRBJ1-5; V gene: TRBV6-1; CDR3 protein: CASSETRDRGYNQPQHF; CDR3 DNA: TGTGCCAGCAGTGAAACTAGGGACAGGGGGTACAATCAGCCCCAGCATTTT
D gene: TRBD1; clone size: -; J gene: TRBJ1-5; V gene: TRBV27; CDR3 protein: CASSLTWTGENQPQHF; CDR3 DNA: TGTGCCAGCAGTTTAACGTGGACAGGAGAGAATCAGCCCCAGCATTTT
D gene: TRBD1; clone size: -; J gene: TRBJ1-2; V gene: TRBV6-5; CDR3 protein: CASSDPGQGDYGYTF; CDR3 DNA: TGTGCCAGCAGCGACCCGGGACAGGGAGACTATGGCTACACCTTC
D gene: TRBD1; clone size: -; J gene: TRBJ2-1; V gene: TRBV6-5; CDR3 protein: CASSLTGDTYNEQFF; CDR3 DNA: TGTGCCAGCAGTCTGACAGGGGACACCTACAATGAGCAGTTCTTC
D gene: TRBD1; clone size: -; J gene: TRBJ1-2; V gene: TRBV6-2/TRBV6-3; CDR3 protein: CASSYLGQSYGYTF; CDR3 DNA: TGTGCCAGCAGTTACCTGGGACAGAGCTATGGCTACACCTTC
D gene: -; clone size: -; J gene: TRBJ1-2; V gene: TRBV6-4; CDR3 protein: CASSEENSAPLYGYTF; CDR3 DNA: TGTGCCAGCAGCGAAGAAAACAGTGCCCCCCTCTATGGCTACACCTTC
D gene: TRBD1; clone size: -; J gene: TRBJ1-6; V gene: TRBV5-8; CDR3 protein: CASSWPGTGGNSPLHF; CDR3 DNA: TGTGCCAGCAGCTGGCCCGGGACAGGGGGCAACTCACCCCTCCACTTT
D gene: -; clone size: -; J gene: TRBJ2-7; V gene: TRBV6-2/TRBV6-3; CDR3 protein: CASSTGTSSYEQYF; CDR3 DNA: TGTGCCAGCAGTACCGGGACATCTTCCTACGAGCAGTACTTC
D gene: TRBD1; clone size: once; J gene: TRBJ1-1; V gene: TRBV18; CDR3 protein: CASSLNTGGLDTEAFF; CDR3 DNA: TGTGCCAGCTCACTGAACACAGGGGGCTTGGACACTGAAGCTTTCTTT
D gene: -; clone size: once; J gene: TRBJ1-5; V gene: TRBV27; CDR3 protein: CASSFQGGQPQHF; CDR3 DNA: TGTGCCAGCAGTTTCCAGGGCGGTCAGCCCCAGCATTTT
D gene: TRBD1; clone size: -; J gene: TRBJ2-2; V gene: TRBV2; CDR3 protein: CASRRDRQNTGELFF; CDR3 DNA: TGTGCCAGCAGGCGGGACAGGCAGAACACCGGGGAGCTGTTTTTT
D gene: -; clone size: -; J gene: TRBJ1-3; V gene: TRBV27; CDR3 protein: CASSYQGPGNTIYF; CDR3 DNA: TGTGCCAGCAGTTACCAGGGGCCTGGAAACACCATATATTTT
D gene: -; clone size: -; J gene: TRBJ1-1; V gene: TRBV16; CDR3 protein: CASSQGHKNTEAFF; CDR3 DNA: TGTGCCAGCAGCCAGGGCCATAAGAACACTGAAGCTTTCTTT
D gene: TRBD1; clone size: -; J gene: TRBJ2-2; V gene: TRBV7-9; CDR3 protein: CASSSTAGGPNTGELFF; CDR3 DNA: TGTGCCAGCAGCTCAACGGCAGGGGGTCCGAACACCGGGGAGCTGTTTTTT
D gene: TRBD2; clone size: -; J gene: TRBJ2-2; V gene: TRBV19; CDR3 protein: CARRSGAGGRPGELFF; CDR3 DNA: TGTGCCCGTCGTAGCGGCGCGGGGGGGCGGCCCGGGGAGCTGTTTTTT
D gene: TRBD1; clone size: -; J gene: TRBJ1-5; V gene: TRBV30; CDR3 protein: CAWSAGQGGVQPQHF; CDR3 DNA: TGTGCCTGGAGTGCCGGACAGGGGGGGGTTCAGCCCCAGCATTTT
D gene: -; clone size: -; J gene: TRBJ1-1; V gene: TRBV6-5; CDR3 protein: CATLRVSNTEAFF; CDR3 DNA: TGTGCCACCTTAAGAGTGTCGAACACTGAAGCTTTCTTT
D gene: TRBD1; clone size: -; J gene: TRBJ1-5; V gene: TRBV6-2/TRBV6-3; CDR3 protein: CASSPGTDSNQPQHF; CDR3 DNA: TGTGCCAGCAGCCCCGGGACAGATAGCAATCAGCCCCAGCATTTT
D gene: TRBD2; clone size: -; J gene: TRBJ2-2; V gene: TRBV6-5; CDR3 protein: CASTFTSGTGELFF; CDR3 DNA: TGTGCCAGCACATTTACTAGCGGTACCGGGGAGCTGTTTTTT
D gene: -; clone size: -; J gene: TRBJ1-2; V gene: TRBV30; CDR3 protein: CAWSVRGGPAGYTF; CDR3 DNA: TGTGCCTGGAGTGTGAGGGGGGGCCCCGCTGGCTACACCTTC
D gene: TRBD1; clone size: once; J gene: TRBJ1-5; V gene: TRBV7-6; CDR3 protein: CASSAFQGAAQHF; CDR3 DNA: TGTGCCAGCAGCGCATTTCAGGGGGCGGCCCAGCATTTT
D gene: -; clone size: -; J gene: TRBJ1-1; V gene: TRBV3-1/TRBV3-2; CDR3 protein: CASSQARGNTEAFF; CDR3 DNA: TGTGCCAGCAGCCAAGCCAGGGGGAACACTGAAGCTTTCTTT
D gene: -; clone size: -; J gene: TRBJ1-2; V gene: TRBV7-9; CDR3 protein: CASSLAGQGAYGYTF; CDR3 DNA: TGTGCCAGCAGCTTGGCCGGTCAAGGGGCGTATGGCTACACCTTC
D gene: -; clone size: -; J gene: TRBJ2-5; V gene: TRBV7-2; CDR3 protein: CASSSTGSKRGETQYF; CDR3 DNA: TGTGCCAGCAGCAGTACCGGGAGCAAAAGGGGAGAGACCCAGTACTTC
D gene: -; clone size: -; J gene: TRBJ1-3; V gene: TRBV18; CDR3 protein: CASSPETGVSGNTIYF; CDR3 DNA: TGTGCCAGCTCACCAGAGACAGGAGTCTCTGGAAACACCATATATTTT
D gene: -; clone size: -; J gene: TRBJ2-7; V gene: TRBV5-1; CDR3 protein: CASSLGTASYEQYF; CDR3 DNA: TGCGCCAGCAGCTTGGGGACAGCCTCCTACGAGCAGTACTTC
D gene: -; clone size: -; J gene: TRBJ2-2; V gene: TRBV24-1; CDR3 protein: CATSERRNTGELFF; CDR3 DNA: TGTGCCACCAGTGAGAGGAGAAACACCGGGGAGCTGTTTTTT
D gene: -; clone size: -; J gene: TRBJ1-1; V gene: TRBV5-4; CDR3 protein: CASSLDTYTEAFF; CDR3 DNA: TGTGCCAGCAGCTTAGACACTTACACTGAAGCTTTCTTT
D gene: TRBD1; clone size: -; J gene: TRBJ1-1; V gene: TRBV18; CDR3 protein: CASSGTGTGGGGTEAFF; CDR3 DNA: TGTGCCAGCTCAGGCACCGGGACAGGGGGCGGGGGCACTGAAGCTTTCTTT
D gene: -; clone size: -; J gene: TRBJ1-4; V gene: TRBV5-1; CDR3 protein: CASSHREINEKLFF; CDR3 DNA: TGCGCCAGCAGCCACAGGGAGATAAATGAAAAACTGTTTTTT
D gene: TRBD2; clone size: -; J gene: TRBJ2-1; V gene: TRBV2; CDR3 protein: CASRRGTSGNNEQFF; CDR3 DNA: TGTGCCAGCAGGCGCGGGACTAGCGGAAACAATGAGCAGTTCTTC
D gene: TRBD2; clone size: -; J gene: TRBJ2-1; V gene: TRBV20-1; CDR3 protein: CSASRTSGGRSYNEQFF; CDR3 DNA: TGCAGTGCTAGTCGGACTAGCGGGGGGAGGTCCTACAATGAGCAGTTCTTC
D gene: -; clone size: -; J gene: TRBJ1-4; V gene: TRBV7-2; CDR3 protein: CASSPRATNEKLFF; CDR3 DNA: TGTGCCAGCAGCCCCCGAGCAACTAATGAAAAACTGTTTTTT
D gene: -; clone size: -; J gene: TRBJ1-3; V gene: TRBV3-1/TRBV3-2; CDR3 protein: CASSQVTGDTAIYF; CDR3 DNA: TGTGCCAGCAGCCAAGTGACAGGCGATACCGCCATATATTTT
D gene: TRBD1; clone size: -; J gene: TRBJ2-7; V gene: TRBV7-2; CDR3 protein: CASSQGVWDSYEQYF; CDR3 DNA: TGTGCCAGCAGCCAAGGGGTGTGGGACAGCTACGAGCAGTACTTC
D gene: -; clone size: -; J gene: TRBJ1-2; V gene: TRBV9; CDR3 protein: CASSVGEGGVGYTF; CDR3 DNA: TGTGCCAGCAGCGTAGGGGAGGGAGGAGTTGGCTACACCTTC
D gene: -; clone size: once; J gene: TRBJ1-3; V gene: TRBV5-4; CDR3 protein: CASSLAGRGIIGSGNTIYF; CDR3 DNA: TGTGCCAGCAGCTTGGCCGGCAGGGGTATTATTGGCTCTGGAAACACCATATATTTT
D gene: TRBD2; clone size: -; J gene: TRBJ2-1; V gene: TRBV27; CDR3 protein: CASWKLAGGSYNEQFF; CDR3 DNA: TGTGCCAGCTGGAAACTAGCGGGGGGGTCCTACAATGAGCAGTTCTTC
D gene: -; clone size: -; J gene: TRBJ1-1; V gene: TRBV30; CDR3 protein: CAWTVQDTEAFF; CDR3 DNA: TGTGCCTGGACAGTACAGGACACTGAAGCTTTCTTT
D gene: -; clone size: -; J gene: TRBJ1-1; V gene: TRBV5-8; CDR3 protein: CASSNPYSTEAFF; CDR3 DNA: TGTGCCAGCAGCAACCCTTACTCCACTGAAGCTTTCTTT
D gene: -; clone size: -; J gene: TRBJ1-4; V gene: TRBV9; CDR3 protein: CASSEAATNEKLFF; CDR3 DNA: TGTGCCAGCAGCGAAGCCGCAACTAATGAAAAACTGTTTTTT
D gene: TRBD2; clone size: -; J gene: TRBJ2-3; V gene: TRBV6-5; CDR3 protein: CANALGLAGVDTQYF; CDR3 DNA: TGTGCCAACGCCTTGGGTTTAGCGGGGGTAGATACGCAGTATTTT
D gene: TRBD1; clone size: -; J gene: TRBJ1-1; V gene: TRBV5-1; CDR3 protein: CASSAGGQGRTEAFF; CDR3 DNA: TGCGCCAGCAGCGCCGGGGGACAGGGAAGGACTGAAGCTTTCTTT
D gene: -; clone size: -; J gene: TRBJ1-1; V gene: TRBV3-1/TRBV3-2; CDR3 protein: CASSQGAANTEAFF; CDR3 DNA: TGTGCCAGCAGCCAAGGAGCGGCGAACACTGAAGCTTTCTTT
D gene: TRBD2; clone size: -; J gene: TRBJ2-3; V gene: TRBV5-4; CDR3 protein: CASRFSGSQADTQYF; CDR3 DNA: TGTGCCAGCAGATTTAGCGGGAGTCAGGCAGATACGCAGTATTTT
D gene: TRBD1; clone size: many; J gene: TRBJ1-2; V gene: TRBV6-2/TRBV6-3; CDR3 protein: CASSYGGTGDYGYTF; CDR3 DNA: TGTGCCAGCAGTTACGGAGGGACAGGGGACTATGGCTACACCTTC
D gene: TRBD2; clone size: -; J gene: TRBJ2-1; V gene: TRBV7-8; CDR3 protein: CASSLVGRARDEQFF; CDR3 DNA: TGTGCCAGCAGCTTAGTGGGGAGGGCAAGGGATGAGCAGTTCTTC
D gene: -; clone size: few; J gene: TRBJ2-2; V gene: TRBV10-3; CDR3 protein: CAIRRTVLGSGELFF; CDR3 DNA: TGTGCCATCAGGAGGACGGTACTCGGGAGCGGGGAGCTGTTTTTT